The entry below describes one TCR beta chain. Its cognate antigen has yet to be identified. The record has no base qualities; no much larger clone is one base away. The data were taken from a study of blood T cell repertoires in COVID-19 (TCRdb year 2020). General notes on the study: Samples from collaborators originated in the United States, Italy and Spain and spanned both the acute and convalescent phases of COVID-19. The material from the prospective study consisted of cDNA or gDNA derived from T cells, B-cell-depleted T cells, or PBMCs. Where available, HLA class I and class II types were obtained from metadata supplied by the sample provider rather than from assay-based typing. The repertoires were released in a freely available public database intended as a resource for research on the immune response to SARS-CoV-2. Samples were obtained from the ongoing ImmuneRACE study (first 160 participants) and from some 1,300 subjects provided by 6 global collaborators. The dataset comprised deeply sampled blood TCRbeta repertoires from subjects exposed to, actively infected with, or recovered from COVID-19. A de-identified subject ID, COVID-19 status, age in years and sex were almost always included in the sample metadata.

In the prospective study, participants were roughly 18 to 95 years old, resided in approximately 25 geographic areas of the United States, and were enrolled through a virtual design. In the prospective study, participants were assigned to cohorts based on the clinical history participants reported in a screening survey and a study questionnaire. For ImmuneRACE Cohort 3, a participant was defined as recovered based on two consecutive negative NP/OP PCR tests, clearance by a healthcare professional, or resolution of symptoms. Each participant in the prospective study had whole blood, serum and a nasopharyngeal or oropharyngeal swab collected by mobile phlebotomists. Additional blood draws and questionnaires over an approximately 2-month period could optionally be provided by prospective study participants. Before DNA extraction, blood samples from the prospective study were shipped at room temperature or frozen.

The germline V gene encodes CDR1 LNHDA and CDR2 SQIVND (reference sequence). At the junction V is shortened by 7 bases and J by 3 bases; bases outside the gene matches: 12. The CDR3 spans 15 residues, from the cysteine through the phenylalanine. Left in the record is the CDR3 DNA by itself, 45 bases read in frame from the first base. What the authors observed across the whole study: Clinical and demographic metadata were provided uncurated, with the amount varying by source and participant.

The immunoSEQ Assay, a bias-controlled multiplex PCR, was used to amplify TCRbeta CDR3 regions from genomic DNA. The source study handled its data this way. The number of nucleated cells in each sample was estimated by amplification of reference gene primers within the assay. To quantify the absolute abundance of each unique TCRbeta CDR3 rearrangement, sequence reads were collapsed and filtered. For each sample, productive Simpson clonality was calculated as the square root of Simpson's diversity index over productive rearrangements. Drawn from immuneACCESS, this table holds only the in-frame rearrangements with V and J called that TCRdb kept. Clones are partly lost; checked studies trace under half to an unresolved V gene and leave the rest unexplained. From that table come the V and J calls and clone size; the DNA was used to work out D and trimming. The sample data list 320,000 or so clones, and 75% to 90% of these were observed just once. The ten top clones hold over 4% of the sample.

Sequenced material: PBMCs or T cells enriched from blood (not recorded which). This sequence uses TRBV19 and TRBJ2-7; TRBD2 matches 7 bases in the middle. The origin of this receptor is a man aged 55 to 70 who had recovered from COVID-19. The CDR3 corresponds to CASTPGGTMVYEQYF. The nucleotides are TGTGCCAGTACTCCGGGGGGAACAATGGTCTACGAGCAGTACTTC.